Each of the 13 T cell receptor beta chains below was sequenced from the same sample in a study of blood T cell repertoires in COVID-19. Sequencing used immunoSEQ multiplex PCR; TCRdb keeps in-frame clones, though not all of them. This sample has about 120,000 clones; around 82% occur once, and the top ten carry approximately 5.8%. The sequenced material came from peripheral blood. The receptors come from a man older than 75 with active or convalescent COVID-19.

To note about this clone: An end of the junction does not agree with germline; a read error may underlie this. The sample holds other DNA sequences that translate to the same CDR3. The rearrangement joins TRBV10-3 to TRBJ1-1, with D possibly TRBD1 on 6 matching bases. Germline loops: CDR1 ENHRY, CDR2 SYGVKD. The CDR3 extends over 10 amino acids. The CDR3 nucleotides are TGTGCCACCCGGGACACCGAAGCTTTCTTT. Encoded protein: CATRDTEAFF.

The rearrangement uses TRBV30 and TRBJ1-5; D possibly corresponds to TRBD1 (5 bases). The germline CDR1 and CDR2 sequences are GTSNPN and SVGIG (reference sequence). The V gene lost 0 bases and the J gene lost 4 bases, with 13 bases spanning the gap. The CDR3 length is 15 residues. The CDR3 sequence: CAWSVQGVQNQPQHF. DNA for the CDR3: TGTGCCTGGAGTGTACAAGGGGTCCAGAATCAGCCCCAGCATTTT.

The V gene is TRBV7-3, the J gene TRBJ2-7; D might be TRBD2 (5 bases). The V gene lost 4 bases and the J gene lost 7 bases, with 11 bases spanning the gap. Germline assignment: CDR1 SGHTA and CDR2 FQGTGA. The length of the CDR3 is 12 residues. CDR3 DNA sequence: TGTGCCAGCAGCTCGGCCCCGGGAGAGCAGTACTTC. It codes for CASSSAPGEQYF.

CDR3 in DNA: TGCAGTGCTAGTACAGCCAGCTCCTACAATGAGCAGTTCTTC. This codes for CSASTASSYNEQFF. The V and J genes are TRBV20-1 and TRBJ2-1, with D uncertain. V was trimmed by 3 bases and J by 0 bases, leaving 9 bases between them. This CDR3 region has 14 residues. Germline CDR1 and CDR2: DFQATT and SNEGSKA (reference sequence).

This clone came up once. The chain couples TRBV24-1 to TRBJ1-1; TRBD1 matches at 8 bases. This CDR3 is 16 amino acids long. Germline values: CDR1 KGHDR, CDR2 SFDVKD. Germline trimming cut 3 bases from V and 6 bases from J; bases unmatched to any gene: 11. DNA for the CDR3: TGTGCCACCAGTGATCCAAGACAGGGGCCGAGGGCTGAAGCTTTCTTT. Protein product: CATSDPRQGPRAEAFF.

This clone was detected a few times. The chain joins TRBV4-1 to TRBJ2-3, with 8 positions matching TRBD2. CDR1 is MGHRA and CDR2 is YSYEKL in the germline V gene. This CDR3 comprises 17 residues. The V gene end was trimmed by 1 base and the J gene end by 0 bases; junction bases not matched to a gene: 6. CDR3 sequence: CASSQGVAGTSTDTQYF. In DNA form, the CDR3 reads TGCGCCAGCAGCCAAGGGGTAGCGGGGACTAGCACAGATACGCAGTATTTT.

This clone was recorded only once. The chain joins TRBV2 to TRBJ1-2; 10 nucleotides line up with TRBD1. The junction had 5 bases not matched to a gene; V was cut back by 7 bases and J by 6 bases. The CDR3 consists of 13 residues. The V gene's germline CDR1 is SNHLY and CDR2 FYNNEI. The CDR3 reads CASTRQGADGYTF. The CDR3, as DNA: TGTGCCAGCACTCGACAGGGGGCCGATGGCTACACCTTC.

This clone appeared once. The rearrangement uses TRBV25-1 and TRBJ2-5; D is undetermined. V gave up 1 base and J gave up 5 bases, with 11 bases separating them. Germline CDR1 and CDR2: MGHDK and SYGVNS. This CDR3 is 14 amino acids long. CDR3 nucleotides: TGTGCCAGCAGTGAATCCGGCAGGTGGGAGACCCAGTACTTC. It specifies CASSESGRWETQYF.

The chain uses TRBV30 and TRBJ1-1; D is undetermined. Per germline, CDR1 GTSNPN and CDR2 SVGIG (reference sequence). V was cut by 0 bases and J by 3 bases, with 8 bases left in between. The CDR3 runs to 13 residues. The CDR3 DNA follows: TGTGCCTGGAGTGTGGCCACGCACACTGAAGCTTTCTTT. Translation: CAWSVATHTEAFF.

V is TRBV19 and J is TRBJ1-5; D is undetermined. Between the trimmed V and J ends, which lost 5 bases and 4 bases, there was a span of 18 bases. This CDR3 has 16 amino acids. Germline lookup yields CDR1 LNHDA and CDR2 SQIVND (reference sequence). The chain's CDR3 is CASSSFLSEGNQPQHF. The CDR3 bases are TGTGCCAGTAGTTCTTTTCTTAGTGAGGGTAATCAGCCCCAGCATTTT.

The genes are TRBV6-5 and TRBJ2-5, with 12 nucleotides matching TRBD2. The CDR3 runs 15 residues. Germline CDR1 is MNHEY and CDR2 is SVGAGI. V was clipped by 4 bases and J by 4 bases; unmatched bases: 4. The CDR3 coding sequence is TGTGCCAGCAGTTTCCGACTAGCGGGGGTAGAGACCCAGTACTTC. Protein sequence: CASSFRLAGVETQYF.

The rearrangement links TRBV5-4 to TRBJ1-2, with D possibly being TRBD1 (6 bases). Trimming took 5 bases from V and 1 from J, leaving 9 bases between them. The CDR3 is 13 amino acids. Germline loops: CDR1 SGHNT, CDR2 YYREEE (reference sequence). CDR3 region: CASSMDSNYGYTF. DNA for the CDR3: TGTGCCAGCAGTATGGACAGTAACTATGGCTACACCTTC. Looking up the rest from reference TRBV5-4 and TRBJ1-2 gives the full variable domain: ETGVTQSPTHLIKTRGQQVTLRCSSQSGHNTVSWYQQALGQGPQFIFQYYREEENGRGNFPPRFSGLQFPNYSSELNVNALELDDSALYLCASSMDSNYGYTFGSGTRLTVV.

The chain recombines TRBV28 with TRBJ2-7, with TRBD1 matching over 8 bases. This CDR3 spans 15 amino acids. Germline values: CDR1 MDHEN, CDR2 SYDVKM. J gave up 5 bases and V 4 bases, and 10 bases lay outside the gene matches. CDR3 protein: CASSSPGTGSHEQYF. The CDR3 DNA reads as TGTGCCAGCAGTTCACCCGGGACAGGATCCCACGAGCAGTACTTC.